This TCR beta chain is drawn from a study of cytomegalovirus exposure and HLA in healthy donors. Notes on the study in general: Later analysis associated a missense DCLRE1C variant with TCR beta V- and J-gene trimming. Reportedly, TCR beta sequences accurately predicted HLA-A and HLA-B alleles in most subjects. The majority of TCR sequences were rare, yet some public TCRs appeared in many donors.

With 6 bases removed from V and 3 bases from J, the gap between germline ends came to 15 bases. CDR1 is MDHEN, CDR2 SYDVKM, per germline. This CDR3 has 14 amino acids. This PCR relied on a set of 60 Vbeta primers and 13 Jbeta primers. Assay used: immunoSEQ multiplex PCR; TCRdb lists only in-frame clones, some missing. This repertoire includes fewer than 85,000 clones. Notes on this clone: The antigen remains undetermined.

Sequencing was done on a sample of PBMCs. The TCR originated in a female donor in good health and CMV-seropositive. The chain joins TRBV28 to TRBJ2-7; D may be TRBD1 (5 bases). The CDR3 protein is CASSPPDRHYEQYF. The CDR3 DNA follows: TGTGCCAGCAGCCCCCCCGACAGACACTACGAGCAGTACTTC.